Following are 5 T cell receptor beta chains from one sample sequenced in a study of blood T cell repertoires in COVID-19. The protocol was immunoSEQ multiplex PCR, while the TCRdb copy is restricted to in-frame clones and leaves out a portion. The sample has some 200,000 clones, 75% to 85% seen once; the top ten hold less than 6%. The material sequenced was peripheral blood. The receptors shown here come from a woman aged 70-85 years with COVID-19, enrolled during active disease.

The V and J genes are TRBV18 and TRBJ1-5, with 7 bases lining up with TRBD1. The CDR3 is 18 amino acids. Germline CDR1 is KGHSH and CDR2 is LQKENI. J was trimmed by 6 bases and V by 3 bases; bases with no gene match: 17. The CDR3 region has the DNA TGTGCCAGCTCACCGCTTACCCCCCGACAGGGAGGTACTCAGCCCCAGCATTTT. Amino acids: CASSPLTPRQGGTQPQHF.

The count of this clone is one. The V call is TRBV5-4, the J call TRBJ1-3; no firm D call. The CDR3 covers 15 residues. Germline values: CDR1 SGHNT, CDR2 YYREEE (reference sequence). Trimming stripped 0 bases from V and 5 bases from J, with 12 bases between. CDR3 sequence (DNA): TGTGCCAGCAGCTTGGACCCACAAGACAGAAACACCATATATTTT. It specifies CASSLDPQDRNTIYF.

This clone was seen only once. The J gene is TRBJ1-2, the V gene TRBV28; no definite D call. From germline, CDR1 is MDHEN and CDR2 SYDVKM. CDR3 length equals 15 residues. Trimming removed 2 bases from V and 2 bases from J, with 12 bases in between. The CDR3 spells CASSLANSANYGYTF. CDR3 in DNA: TGTGCCAGCAGTTTAGCGAACAGTGCGAACTATGGCTACACCTTC.

The CDR3 DNA follows: TGTGCCAGCAGCTTTATTCACTCCCTTAACTATGGCTACACCTTC. It specifies CASSFIHSLNYGYTF. This rearrangement joins TRBV5-6 to TRBJ1-2; D not resolved. V was clipped by 2 bases and J by 1 base, with 12 bases between them. Germline CDR1 is SGHDT and CDR2 is YYEEEE. The CDR3 loop spans 15 amino acids.

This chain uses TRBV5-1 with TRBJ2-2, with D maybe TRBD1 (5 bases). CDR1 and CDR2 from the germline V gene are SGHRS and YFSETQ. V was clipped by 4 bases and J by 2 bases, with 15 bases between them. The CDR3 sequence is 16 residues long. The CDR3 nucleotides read TGCGCCAGCAGCAACCGGGTAGGGGCTAACACCGGGGAGCTGTTTTTT. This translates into CASSNRVGANTGELFF.